Described below is a single TCR beta chain sequence and its context. There are 13 residues in the CDR3. The germline V and J ends were trimmed by 4 bases and 4 bases, with 8 bases remaining between them. The germline V gene encodes CDR1 LNHDA and CDR2 SQIVND (reference sequence). Measured with immunoSEQ multiplex PCR; TCRdb has only the in-frame clones, and not every one. This table has roughly 150,000 clones, about 94% appearing once. These data are taken from a study of control samples from healthy donors and cancer patients. This receptor was identified in a man aged 50-60 years in good health. The chain links TRBV19 to TRBJ2-1; D remains ambiguous. Material: blood. In nucleotides, the CDR3 is TGTGCCAGTAGTACCACTGGTTACAATGAGCAGTTCTTC. It yields the protein CASSTTGYNEQFF. Drawing the rest from reference TRBV19 and TRBJ2-1, the complete variable domain is DGGITQSPKYLFRKEGQNVTLSCEQNLNHDAMYWYRQDPGQGLRLIYYSQIVNDFQKGDIAEGYSVSREKKESFPLTVTSAQKNPTAFYLCASSTTGYNEQFFGPGTRLTVL.